What follows describes a single TCR beta chain. It lacks a known antigen. No much larger clonotype is one base removed from it; base qualities were not supplied. This specimen comes from a study of shared clonotypes between healthy human individuals (dated by TCRdb to the early 2020s). In the study overall: Three men and a couple of women, aged 18 to 49 years, made up the cohort. Per donor, leukapheresis produced somewhere between about 0.85 and 10 billion PBMCs. For each donor, three plates each were used for CD4 naive and CD4 memory, two plates were used for CD8 naive, and one plate was used for CD8 memory. Different laboratories and diverse techniques were used to prepare libraries and sequence TCR repertoires, to increase sequencing depth and limit assay-specific biases. The study deeply sequenced blood TCR repertoires of several healthy adults to estimate repertoire size and the extent of clonotype sharing between individuals. Points the paper makes about the study in general: Across several donors, approximately 5% of naive CD4, roughly 3.5% of naive CD8, under 2.5% of memory CD4, and approximately 0.42% of memory CD8 clonotypes were shared. Pairwise subsampling indicated that sequencing depth was expected to affect the degree of clonotype sharing among donors. Because the study included only a small number of donors, the genetic and exposure-history diversity represented was limited. Rarefaction of sorted-subset datasets indicated incomplete sequencing despite the large sequencing depth. Compared with non-shared clonotypes, clonotypes shared by all four sorted-subset donors had higher generation probabilities. Naive subsets generally had larger estimated clonotype richness than memory subsets. Only blood was sampled, and tissue TCR repertoires likely differ from those in blood.

The donors were healthy, HIV-negative adults with no recently reported acute infections or vaccinations. Every donor was a Caucasian adult residing in Nashville, Tennessee, USA. CD4+ T cells were enriched by magnetic negative selection; naive cells were then positively selected on CD45RA, and the negative fraction formed the memory subset. Blood was collected by leukapheresis, and PBMCs were isolated by Ficoll-Histopaque density gradient centrifugation and then cryopreserved in liquid nitrogen vapor phase. Analytical flow cytometry was used to check the purity and quantity of each magnetically sorted T cell population. Genomic DNA was isolated from every sorted fraction and measured by UV absorbance on a Nanodrop 2000c. The germline V gene yields SGHRS for CDR1 and YFSETQ for CDR2. V has 0 bases trimmed and J has 4 bases trimmed; junction bases matching no gene number 3. From cysteine to phenylalanine, the CDR3 is 15 amino acids long. The read is trimmed to its CDR3 DNA, 45 bases read in frame from base 1.

Using the deep immunoSEQ assay, TCR CDR3 regions were amplified from genomic DNA by multiplex PCR. For each cell subset, the extracted genomic DNA was distributed evenly across all wells of several immunoSEQ 96-well plates, and each plate served as one replicate. For sorted subsets, 200 to 250 ng genomic DNA, equal to tens of thousands of T cell genomes, was loaded into each replicate PCR. The purified libraries were quantified using a Qubit 3.0 fluorometer, sized with a Bioanalyzer 2100, and then quantified again using the KAPA Library Quantification kit. Each immunoSEQ 96-well plate was sequenced on its own single-read 150-cycle Illumina NextSeq 550 flow cell. As for the authors' bioinformatics: Because only junctional sequences without quality scores were contained in the immunoSEQ output, filtering matching that applied to full-length reads could not be performed. Sequences were annotated with PyIR, a Python wrapper for IgBLAST v1.9, and V/J genes and CDR3 were assigned using IMGT germline references. Any read was removed if the V/J assignment was weak (E-value above 1e-6), the CDR3 was missing, or the read contained stop codons, out-of-frame junctions, or ambiguous translated residues. A V3J clonotype was defined by an identical inferred V gene, J gene, and CDR3 amino acid sequence. Percentage overlap between repertoires was calculated by dividing the number of shared unique clonotypes by the size of the smaller repertoire. Repertoire richness was assessed with RTK rarefaction, the Chao1 estimator, and Recon v2.1 estimates of unobserved clonotypes. Generation probabilities were computed with OLGA for all TCRbeta clonotypes obtained by the gDNA method from several donors. Held by TCRdb, this immuneACCESS table contains in-frame sequences only and omits some clones. Under half of the omission traces to an unresolved V gene where checked; the cause of the rest is unknown. The V and J calls and clone size are taken from that table; D and trimming were inferred from the DNA. The sample data list around 1 million clones, and over 75% of these were observed just once. The leading ten clones occupy about 1.5% of the sample.

The sequencing input was memory CD4+ T cells sorted from blood. The cell subset or site tag for this specimen amounts to: CD45RA-negative fraction. This clonotype was sampled from a man aged 18 to 35 in good health. This chain is built from TRBV5-1 and TRBJ2-3, with TRBD2 matching 9 junction bases. At the DNA level, the sequence is TGCGCCAGCAGCTTGGCTAGCGGGATCCCAGATACGCAGTATTTT. It specifies CASSLASGIPDTQYF.